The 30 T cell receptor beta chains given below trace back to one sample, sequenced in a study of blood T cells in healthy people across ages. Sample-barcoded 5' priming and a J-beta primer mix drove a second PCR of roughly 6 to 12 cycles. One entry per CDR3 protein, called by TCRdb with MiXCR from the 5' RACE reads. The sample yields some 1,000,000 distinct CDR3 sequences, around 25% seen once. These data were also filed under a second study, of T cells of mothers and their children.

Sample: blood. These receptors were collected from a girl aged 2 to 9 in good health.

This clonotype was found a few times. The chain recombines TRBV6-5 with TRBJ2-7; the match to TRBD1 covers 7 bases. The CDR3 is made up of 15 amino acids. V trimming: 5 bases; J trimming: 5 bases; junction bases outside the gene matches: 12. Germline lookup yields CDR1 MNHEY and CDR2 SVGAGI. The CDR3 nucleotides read TGTGCCAGCAGTAGGACAGGCCAAAGTCTGGACGAGCAGTACTTC. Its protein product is CASSRTGQSLDEQYF.

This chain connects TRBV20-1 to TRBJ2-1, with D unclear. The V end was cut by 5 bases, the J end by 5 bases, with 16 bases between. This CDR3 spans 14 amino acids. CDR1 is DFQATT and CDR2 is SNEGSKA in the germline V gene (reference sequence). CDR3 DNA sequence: TGCAGTGCTTCTAGAGGTAGGACCCACAATGAGCAGTTCTTC. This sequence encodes CSASRGRTHNEQFF.

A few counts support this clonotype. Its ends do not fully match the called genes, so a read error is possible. The CDR3 region has the DNA TGTGCCAGCAGCCAAGATCTAGCGGGTCAAGAGTCCCAGTACTTC. Protein: CASSQDLAGQESQYF. This chain uses TRBV3-1 with TRBJ2-5, with TRBD2 matching over 8 bases. The CDR3 runs 15 residues. CDR1 and CDR2 from the germline V gene are LGHDT and YNNKEL (reference sequence).

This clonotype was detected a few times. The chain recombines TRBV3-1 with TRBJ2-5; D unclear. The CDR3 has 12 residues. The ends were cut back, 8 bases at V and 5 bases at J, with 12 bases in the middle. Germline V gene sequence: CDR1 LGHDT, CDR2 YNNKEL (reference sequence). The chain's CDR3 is CASGTPAETQYF. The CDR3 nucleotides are TGTGCCAGCGGAACCCCTGCTGAGACCCAGTACTTC.

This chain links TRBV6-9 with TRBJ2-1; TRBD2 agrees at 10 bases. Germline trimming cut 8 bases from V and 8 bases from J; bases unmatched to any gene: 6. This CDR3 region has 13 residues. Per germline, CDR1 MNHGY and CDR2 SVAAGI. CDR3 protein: CASPLAGVHEQFF. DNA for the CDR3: TGTGCCAGCCCTCTAGCGGGAGTTCATGAGCAGTTCTTC.

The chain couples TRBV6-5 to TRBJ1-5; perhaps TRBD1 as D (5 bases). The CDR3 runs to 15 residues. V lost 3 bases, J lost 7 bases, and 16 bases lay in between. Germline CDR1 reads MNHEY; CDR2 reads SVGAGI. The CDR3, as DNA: TGTGCCAGCAGTTATAATCGAGGGGTTGAACAGCCCCAGCATTTT. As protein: CASSYNRGVEQPQHF.

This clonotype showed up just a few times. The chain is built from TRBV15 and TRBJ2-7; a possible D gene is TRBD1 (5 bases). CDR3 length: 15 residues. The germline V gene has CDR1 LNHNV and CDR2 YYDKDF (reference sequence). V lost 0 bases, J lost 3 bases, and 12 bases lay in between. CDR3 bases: TGTGCCACCAGCAGAGATAGGGGCGGCAACTACGAGCAGTACTTC. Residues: CATSRDRGGNYEQYF.

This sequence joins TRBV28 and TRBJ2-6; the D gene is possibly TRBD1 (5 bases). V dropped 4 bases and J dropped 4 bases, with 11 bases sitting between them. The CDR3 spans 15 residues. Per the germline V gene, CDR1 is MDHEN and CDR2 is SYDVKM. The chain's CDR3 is CASSSLQGGANVLTF. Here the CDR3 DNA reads TGTGCCAGCAGTTCACTTCAGGGAGGGGCCAACGTCCTGACTTTC.

The CDR3 is CASSPIPGLAGVRSYNEQFF. The CDR3 DNA is TGTGCCAGCAGTCCTATACCGGGACTAGCGGGAGTTCGGTCCTACAATGAGCAGTTCTTC. The rearrangement uses TRBV2 and TRBJ2-1; 14 bases match TRBD2. Unmatched junction bases numbered 13, after V lost 5 bases and J lost 1 base. This CDR3 comprises 20 residues. Germline V gives CDR1 SNHLY, CDR2 FYNNEI.

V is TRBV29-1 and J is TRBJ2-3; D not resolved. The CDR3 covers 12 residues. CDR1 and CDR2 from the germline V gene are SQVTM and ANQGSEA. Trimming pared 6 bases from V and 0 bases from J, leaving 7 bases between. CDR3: CSVKTSTDTQYF. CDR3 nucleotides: TGCAGCGTGAAGACTAGCACAGATACGCAGTATTTT.

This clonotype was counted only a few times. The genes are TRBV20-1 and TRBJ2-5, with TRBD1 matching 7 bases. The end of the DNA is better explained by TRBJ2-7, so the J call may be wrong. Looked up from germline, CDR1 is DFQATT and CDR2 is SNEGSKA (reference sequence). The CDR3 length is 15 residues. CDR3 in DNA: TGCAGTGCTAGACTCGCGAACAGGGGAAGCTACGAGCAGTACTTC. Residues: CSARLANRGSYEQYF.

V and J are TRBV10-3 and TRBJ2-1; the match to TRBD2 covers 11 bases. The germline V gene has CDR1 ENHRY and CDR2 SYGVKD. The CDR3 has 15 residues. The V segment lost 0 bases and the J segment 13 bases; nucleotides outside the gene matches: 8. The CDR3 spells CAISESTSGGGIQFF. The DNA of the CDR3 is TGTGCCATCAGTGAGTCTACTAGCGGGGGCGGCATCCAGTTCTTC.

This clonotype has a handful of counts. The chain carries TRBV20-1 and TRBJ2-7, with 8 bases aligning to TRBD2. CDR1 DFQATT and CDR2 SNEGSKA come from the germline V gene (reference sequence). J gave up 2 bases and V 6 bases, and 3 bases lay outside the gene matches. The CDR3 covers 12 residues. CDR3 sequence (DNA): TGCAGTGCAGAGCGGGGGACCTACGAGCAGTACTTC. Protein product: CSAERGTYEQYF.

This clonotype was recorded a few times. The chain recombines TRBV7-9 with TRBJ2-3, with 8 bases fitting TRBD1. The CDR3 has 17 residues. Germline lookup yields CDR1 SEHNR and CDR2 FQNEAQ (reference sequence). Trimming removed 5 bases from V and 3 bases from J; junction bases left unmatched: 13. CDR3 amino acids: CASSPLRDRIETDTQYF. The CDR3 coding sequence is TGTGCCAGCAGCCCCCTCCGGGACAGGATCGAGACAGATACGCAGTATTTT.

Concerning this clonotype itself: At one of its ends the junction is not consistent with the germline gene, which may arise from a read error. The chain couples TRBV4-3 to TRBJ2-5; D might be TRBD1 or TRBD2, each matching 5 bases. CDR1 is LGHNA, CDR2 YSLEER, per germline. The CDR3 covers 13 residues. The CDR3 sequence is CASSQDYYGTQHF. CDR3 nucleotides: TGCGCCAGCAGCCAAGATTACTACGGGACCCAGCACTTC.

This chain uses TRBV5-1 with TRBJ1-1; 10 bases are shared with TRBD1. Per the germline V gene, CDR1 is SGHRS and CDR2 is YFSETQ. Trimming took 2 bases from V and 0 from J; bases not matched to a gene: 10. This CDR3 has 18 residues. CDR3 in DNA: TGCGCCAGCAGCTTTGACAGGGGGCTCTTACGGATGAACACTGAAGCTTTCTTT. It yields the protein CASSFDRGLLRMNTEAFF. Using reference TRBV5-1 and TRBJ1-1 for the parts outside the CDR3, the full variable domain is KAGVTQTPRYLIKTRGQQVTLSCSPISGHRSVSWYQQTPGQGLQFLFEYFSETQRNKGNFPGRFSGRQFSNSRSEMNVSTLELGDSALYLCASSFDRGLLRMNTEAFFGQGTRLTVV.

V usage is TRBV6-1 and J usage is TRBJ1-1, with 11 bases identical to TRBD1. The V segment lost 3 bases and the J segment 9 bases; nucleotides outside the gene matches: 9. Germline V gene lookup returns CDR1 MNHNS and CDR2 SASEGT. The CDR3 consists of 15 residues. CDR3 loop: CASSERRTGGRQAFF. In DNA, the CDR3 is TGTGCCAGCAGTGAGCGTCGGACAGGGGGCAGGCAAGCTTTCTTT.

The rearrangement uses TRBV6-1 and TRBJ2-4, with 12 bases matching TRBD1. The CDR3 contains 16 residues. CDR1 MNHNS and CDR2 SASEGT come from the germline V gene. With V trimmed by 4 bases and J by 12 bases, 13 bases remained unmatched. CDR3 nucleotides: TGTGCCAGCAGTGGCGGTCGACCGGGACAGGGGGCGAGTCAGTACTTC. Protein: CASSGGRPGQGASQYF.

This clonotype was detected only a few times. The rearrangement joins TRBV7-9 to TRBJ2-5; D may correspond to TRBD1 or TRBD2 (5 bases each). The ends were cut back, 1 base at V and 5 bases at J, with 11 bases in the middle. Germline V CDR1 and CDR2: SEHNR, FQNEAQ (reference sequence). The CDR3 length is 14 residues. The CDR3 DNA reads TGTGCCAGCAGCTTAGAACCGGGACCCGAGACCCAGTACTTC. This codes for CASSLEPGPETQYF.

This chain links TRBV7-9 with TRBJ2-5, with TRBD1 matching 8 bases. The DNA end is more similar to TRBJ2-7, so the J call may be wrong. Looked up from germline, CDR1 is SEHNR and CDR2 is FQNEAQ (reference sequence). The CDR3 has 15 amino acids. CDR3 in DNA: TGTGCCAGCAGCTTGGGACAGGCATATTCCTACGAGCAGTACTTC. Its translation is CASSLGQAYSYEQYF.

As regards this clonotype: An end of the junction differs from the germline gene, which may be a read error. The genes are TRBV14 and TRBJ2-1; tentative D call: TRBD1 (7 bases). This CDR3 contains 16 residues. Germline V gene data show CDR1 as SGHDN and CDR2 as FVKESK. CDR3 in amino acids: CASSLQGGIRYNEHFF. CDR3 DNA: TGTGCCAGCAGCCTTCAGGGGGGCATTAGATACAATGAGCATTTCTTC.

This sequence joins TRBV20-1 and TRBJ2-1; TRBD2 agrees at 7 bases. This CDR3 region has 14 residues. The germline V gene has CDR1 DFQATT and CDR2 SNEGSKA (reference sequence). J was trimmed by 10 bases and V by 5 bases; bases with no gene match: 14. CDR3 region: CSARHGTTPTEQFF. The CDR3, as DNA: TGCAGTGCTCGTCACGGGACTACACCAACGGAGCAGTTCTTC.

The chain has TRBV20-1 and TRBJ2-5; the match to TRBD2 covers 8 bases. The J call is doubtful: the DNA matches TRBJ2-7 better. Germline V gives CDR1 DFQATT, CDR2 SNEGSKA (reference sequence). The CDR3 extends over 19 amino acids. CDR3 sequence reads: CSAVGVGAGAHKGFYEQYF. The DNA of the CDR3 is TGCAGTGCTGTCGGGGTTGGAGCGGGGGCCCATAAGGGATTCTACGAGCAGTACTTC.

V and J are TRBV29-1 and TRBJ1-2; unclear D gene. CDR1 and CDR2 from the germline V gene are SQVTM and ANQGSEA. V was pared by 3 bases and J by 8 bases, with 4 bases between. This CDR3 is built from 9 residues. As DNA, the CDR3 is TGCAGCGTTGATTCCGGCTACACCTTC. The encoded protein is CSVDSGYTF. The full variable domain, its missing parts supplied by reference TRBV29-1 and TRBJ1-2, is SAVISQKPSRDICQRGTSLTIQCQVDSQVTMMFWYRQQPGQSLTLIATANQGSEATYESGFVIDKFPISRPNLTFSTLTVSNMSPEDSSIYLCSVDSGYTFGSGTRLTVV.

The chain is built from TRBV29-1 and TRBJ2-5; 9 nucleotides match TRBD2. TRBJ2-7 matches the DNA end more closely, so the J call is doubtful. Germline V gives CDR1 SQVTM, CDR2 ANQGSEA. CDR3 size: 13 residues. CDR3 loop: CSVGGSGGYEQYF. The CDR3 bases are TGCAGCGTTGGAGGTAGCGGGGGCTACGAGCAGTACTTC.

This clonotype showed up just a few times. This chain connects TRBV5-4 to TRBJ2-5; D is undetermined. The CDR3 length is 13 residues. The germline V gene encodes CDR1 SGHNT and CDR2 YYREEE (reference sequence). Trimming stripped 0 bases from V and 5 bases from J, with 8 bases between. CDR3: CASSLEKFETQYF. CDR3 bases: TGTGCCAGCAGCTTGGAGAAGTTTGAGACCCAGTACTTC. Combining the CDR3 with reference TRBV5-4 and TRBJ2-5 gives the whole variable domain ETGVTQSPTHLIKTRGQQVTLRCSSQSGHNTVSWYQQALGQGPQFIFQYYREEENGRGNFPPRFSGLQFPNYSSELNVNALELDDSALYLCASSLEKFETQYFGPGTRLLVL.

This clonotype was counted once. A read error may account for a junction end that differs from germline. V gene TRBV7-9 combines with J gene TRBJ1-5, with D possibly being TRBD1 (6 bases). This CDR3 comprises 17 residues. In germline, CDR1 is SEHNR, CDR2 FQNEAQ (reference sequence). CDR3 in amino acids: CASSQIRGLLCNRPQHF. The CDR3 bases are TGTGCCAGCAGTCAAATACGGGGGCTATTATGCAATCGGCCCCAGCATTTT.

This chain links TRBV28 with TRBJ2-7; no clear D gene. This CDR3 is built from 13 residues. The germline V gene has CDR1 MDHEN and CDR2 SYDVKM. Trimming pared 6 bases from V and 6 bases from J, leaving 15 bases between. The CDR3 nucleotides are TGTGCCAGCAGCCCACCTGACCCCTTCGAGCAGTACTTC. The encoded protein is CASSPPDPFEQYF.

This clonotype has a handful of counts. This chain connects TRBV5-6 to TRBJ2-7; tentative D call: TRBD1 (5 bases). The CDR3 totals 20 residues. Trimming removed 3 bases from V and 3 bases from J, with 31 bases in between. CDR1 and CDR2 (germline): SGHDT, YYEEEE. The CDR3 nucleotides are TGTGCCAGCAGCTCCGTAGGTCAGACGGATGTGCAGGGTAATGTCTACGAGCAGTACTTC. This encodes CASSSVGQTDVQGNVYEQYF.

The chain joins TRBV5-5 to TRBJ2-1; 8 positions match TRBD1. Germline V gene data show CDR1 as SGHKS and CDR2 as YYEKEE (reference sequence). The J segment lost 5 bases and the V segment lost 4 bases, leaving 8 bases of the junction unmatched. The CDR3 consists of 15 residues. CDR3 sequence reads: CASSQGQGFNNEQFF. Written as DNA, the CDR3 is TGTGCCAGCAGCCAAGGACAGGGTTTCAACAATGAGCAGTTCTTC.